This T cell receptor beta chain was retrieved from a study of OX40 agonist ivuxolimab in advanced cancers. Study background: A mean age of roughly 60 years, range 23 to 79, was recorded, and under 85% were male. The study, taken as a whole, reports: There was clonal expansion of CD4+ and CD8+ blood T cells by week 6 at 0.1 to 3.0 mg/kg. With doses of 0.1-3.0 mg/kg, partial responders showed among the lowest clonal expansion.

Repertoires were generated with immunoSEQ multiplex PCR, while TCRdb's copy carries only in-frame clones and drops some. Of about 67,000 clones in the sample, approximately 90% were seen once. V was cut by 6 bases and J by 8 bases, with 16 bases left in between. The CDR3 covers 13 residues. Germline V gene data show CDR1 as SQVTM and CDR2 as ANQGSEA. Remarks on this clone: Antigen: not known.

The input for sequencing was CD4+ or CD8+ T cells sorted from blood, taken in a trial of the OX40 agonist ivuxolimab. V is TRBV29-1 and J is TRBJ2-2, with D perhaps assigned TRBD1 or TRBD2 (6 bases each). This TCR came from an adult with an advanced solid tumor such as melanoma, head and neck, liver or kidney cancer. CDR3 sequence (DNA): TGCAGCGTCCGAGCCGGGGGCACGGGGGAGCTGTTTTTT. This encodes CSVRAGGTGELFF.